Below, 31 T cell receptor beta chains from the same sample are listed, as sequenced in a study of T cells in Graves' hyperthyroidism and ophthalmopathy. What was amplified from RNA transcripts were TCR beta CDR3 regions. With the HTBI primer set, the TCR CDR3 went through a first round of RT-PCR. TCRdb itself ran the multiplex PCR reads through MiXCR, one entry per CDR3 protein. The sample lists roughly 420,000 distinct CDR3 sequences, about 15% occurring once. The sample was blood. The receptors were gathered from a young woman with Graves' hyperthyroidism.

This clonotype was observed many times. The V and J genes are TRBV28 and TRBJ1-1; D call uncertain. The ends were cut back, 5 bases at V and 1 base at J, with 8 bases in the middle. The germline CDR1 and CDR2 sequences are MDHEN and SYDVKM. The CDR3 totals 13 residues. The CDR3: CASSQDPNTEAFF. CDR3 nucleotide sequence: TGTGCCAGCAGTCAGGACCCGAACACTGAAGCTTTCTTT.

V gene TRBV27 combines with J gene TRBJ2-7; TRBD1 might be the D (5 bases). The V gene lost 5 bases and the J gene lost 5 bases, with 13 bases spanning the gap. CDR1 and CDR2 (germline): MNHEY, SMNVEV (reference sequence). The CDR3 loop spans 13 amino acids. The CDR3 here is CASSAFLGHEQYF. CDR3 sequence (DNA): TGTGCCAGCAGTGCCTTCTTGGGGCACGAGCAGTACTTC.

CDR3 nucleotides: TGTGCCAGCAGTTACCGCGCCCTGTTCGACGAGCAGTACTTC. Translating gives CASSYRALFDEQYF. The chain is built from TRBV7-2 and TRBJ2-7; D gene uncertain. The V and J ends lost 6 bases and 5 bases respectively, with 17 bases between them. The germline V gene encodes CDR1 SGHTA and CDR2 FQGNSA. This CDR3 region has 14 residues.

CDR3 sequence reads: CASSLEALRGLAGEIEETQYF. The CDR3 bases are TGTGCCAGCAGCTTAGAAGCTCTTAGGGGACTAGCGGGAGAAATCGAGGAGACCCAGTACTTC. This chain uses TRBV7-9 with TRBJ2-5; 14 bases fit TRBD2. CDR1 is SEHNR, CDR2 FQNEAQ, per germline (reference sequence). J gave up 5 bases and V 1 base, and 18 bases lay outside the gene matches. The CDR3 sequence is 21 residues long.

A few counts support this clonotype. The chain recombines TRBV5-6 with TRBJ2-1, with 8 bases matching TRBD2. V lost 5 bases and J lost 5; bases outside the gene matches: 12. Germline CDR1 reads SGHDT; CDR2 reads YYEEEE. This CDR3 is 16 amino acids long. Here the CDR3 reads CASRLIRGGRDNEQFF. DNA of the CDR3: TGTGCCAGCAGACTTATTCGCGGGGGGCGAGACAATGAGCAGTTCTTC.

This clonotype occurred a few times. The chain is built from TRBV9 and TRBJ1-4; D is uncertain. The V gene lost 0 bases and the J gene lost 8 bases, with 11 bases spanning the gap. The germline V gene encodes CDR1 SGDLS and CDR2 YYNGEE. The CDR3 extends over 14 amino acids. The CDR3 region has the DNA TGTGCCAGCAGCGTAGGAGGGAGTCAAGAAAAACTGTTTTTT. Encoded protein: CASSVGGSQEKLFF. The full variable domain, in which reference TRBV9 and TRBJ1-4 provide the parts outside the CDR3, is DSGVTQTPKHLITATGQRVTLRCSPRSGDLSVYWYQQSLDQGLQFLIQYYNGEERAKGNILERFSAQQFPDLHSELNLSSLELGDSALYFCASSVGGSQEKLFFGSGTQLSVL.

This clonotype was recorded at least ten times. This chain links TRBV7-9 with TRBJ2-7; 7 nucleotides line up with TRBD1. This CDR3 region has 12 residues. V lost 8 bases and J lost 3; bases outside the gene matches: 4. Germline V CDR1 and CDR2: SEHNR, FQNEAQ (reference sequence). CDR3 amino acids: CASEGAGYEQYF. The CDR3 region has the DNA TGTGCCAGCGAGGGGGCGGGCTACGAGCAGTACTTC.

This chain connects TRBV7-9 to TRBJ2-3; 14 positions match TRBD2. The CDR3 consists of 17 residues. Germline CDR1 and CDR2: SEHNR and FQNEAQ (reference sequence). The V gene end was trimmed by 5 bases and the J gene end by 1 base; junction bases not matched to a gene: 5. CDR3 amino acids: CASSPTSGGAGTDTQYF. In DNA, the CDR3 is TGTGCCAGCAGCCCGACTAGCGGGGGGGCCGGCACAGATACGCAGTATTTT. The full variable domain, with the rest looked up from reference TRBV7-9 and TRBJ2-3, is DTGVSQNPRHKITKRGQNVTFRCDPISEHNRLYWYRQTLGQGPEFLTYFQNEAQLEKSRLLSDRFSAERPKGSFSTLEIQRTEQGDSAMYLCASSPTSGGAGTDTQYFGPGTRLTVL.

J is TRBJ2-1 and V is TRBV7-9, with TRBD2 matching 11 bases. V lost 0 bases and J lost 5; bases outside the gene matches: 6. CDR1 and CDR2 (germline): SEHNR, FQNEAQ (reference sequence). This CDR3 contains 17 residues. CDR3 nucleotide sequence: TGTGCCAGCAGCTTAGCGCTGGCTAGCGGGGGGAACAATGAGCAGTTCTTC. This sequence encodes CASSLALASGGNNEQFF.

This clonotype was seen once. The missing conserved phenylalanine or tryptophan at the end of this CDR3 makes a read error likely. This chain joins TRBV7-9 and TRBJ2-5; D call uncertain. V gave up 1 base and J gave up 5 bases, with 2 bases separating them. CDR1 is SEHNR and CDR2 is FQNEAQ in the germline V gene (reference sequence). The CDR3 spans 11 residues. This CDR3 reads CASSLDETQYL. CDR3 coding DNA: TGTGCCAGCAGCTTAGACGAGACCCAGTACCTC.

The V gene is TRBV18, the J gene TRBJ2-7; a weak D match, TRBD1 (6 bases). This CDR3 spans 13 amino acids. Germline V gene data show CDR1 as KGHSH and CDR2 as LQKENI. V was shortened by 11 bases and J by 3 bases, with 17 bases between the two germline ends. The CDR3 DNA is TGTGCCTCGTCAGGGGCTCCCCACTACGAGCAGTACTTC. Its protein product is CASSGAPHYEQYF. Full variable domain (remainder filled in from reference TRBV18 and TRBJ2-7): NAGVMQNPRHLVRRRGQEARLRCSPMKGHSHVYWYRQLPEEGLKFMVYLQKENIIDESGMPKERFSAEFPKEGPSILRIQQVVRGDSAAYFCASSGAPHYEQYFGPGTRLTVT.

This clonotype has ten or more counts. DNA of the CDR3: TGTGCCAGCAGTTTAACAGACACTGGCTACACCTTC. Translation: CASSLTDTGYTF. The V call is TRBV12-3 or TRBV12-4, the J call TRBJ1-2, with unresolved D. The ends were cut back, 2 bases at V and 7 bases at J, with 8 bases in the middle. This CDR3 spans 12 amino acids.

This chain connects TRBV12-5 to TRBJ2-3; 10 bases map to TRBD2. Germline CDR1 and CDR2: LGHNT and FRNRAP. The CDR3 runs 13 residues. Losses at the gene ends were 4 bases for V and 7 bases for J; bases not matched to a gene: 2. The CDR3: CASGYSGRNTQYF. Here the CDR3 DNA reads TGTGCTAGTGGTTATAGCGGGAGGAATACGCAGTATTTT.

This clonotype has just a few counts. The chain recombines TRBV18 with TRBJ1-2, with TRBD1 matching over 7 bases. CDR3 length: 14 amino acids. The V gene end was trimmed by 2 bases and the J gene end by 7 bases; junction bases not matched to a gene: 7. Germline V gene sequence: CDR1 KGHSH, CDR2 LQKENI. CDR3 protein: CASSPFSTGSGYTF. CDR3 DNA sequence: TGTGCCAGCTCACCATTTTCGACAGGGAGTGGCTACACCTTC. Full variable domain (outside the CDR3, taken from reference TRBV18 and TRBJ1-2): NAGVMQNPRHLVRRRGQEARLRCSPMKGHSHVYWYRQLPEEGLKFMVYLQKENIIDESGMPKERFSAEFPKEGPSILRIQQVVRGDSAAYFCASSPFSTGSGYTFGSGTRLTVV.

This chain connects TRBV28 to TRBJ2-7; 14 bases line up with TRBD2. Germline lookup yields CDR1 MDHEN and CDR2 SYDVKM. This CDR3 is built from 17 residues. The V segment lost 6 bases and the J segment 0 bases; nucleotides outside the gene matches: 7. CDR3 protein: CASSPGLAGGLSYEQYF. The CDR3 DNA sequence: TGTGCCAGCAGCCCTGGACTAGCGGGGGGACTCTCCTACGAGCAGTACTTC.

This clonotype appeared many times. CDR3 sequence: CASSLWGGLSYEQYF. In nucleotides, the CDR3 is TGTGCCAGCAGTTTATGGGGAGGCCTCTCCTACGAGCAGTACTTC. V usage is TRBV27 and J usage is TRBJ2-7, with a weak D call TRBD2 (6 bases). Germline lookup yields CDR1 MNHEY and CDR2 SMNVEV (reference sequence). Trimming took off 1 base at V and 0 bases at J, with 10 bases between the two ends. This CDR3 is 15 amino acids long.

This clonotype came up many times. In nucleotides, the CDR3 is TGTGCCAGCTCACCAATCCTGACAGGCGTAAGTGAAGAGCAGTACTTC. It translates to CASSPILTGVSEEQYF. This sequence joins TRBV18 and TRBJ2-7; D is possibly TRBD1 (6 bases). The CDR3 spans 16 residues. V was pared by 2 bases and J by 7 bases, with 21 bases between. From germline, CDR1 is KGHSH and CDR2 LQKENI.

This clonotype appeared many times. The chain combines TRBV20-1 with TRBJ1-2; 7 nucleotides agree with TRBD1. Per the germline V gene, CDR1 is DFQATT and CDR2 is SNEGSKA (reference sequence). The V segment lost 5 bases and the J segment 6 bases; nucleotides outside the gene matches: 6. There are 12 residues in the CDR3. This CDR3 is CSARFTGDGYTF. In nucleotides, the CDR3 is TGCAGTGCTCGATTCACAGGGGATGGCTACACCTTC.

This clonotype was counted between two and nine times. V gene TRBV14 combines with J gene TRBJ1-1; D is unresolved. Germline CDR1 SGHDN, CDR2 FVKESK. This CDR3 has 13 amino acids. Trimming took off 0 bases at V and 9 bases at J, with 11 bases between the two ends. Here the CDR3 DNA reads TGTGCCAGCAGCCAAGATCCCTCACGGCAAGCTTTCTTT. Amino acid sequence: CASSQDPSRQAFF.

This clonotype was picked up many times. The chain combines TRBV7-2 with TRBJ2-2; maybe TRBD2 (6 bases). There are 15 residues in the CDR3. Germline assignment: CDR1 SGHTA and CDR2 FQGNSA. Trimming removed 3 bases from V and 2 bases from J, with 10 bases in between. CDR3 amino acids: CASSLRGINTGELFF. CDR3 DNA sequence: TGTGCCAGCAGCTTGCGGGGCATAAACACCGGGGAGCTGTTTTTT. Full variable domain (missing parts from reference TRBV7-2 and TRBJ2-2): GAGVSQSPSNKVTEKGKDVELRCDPISGHTALYWYRQSLGQGLEFLIYFQGNSAPDKSGLPSDRFSAERTGGSVSTLTIQRTQQEDSAVYLCASSLRGINTGELFFGEGSRLTVL.

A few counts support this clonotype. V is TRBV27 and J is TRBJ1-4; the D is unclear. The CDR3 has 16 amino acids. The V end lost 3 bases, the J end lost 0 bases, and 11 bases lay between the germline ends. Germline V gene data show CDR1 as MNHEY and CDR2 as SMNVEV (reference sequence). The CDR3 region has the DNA TGTGCCAGCAGTTTCTACGGGGAGGCAACTAATGAAAAACTGTTTTTT. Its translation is CASSFYGEATNEKLFF.

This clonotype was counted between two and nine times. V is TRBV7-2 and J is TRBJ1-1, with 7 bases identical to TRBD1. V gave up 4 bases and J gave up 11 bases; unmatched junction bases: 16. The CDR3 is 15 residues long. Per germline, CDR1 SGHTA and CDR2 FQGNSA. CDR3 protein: CASSSGARGFLSAFF. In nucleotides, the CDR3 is TGTGCCAGCAGCTCAGGAGCCAGGGGGTTTTTGTCTGCTTTCTTT.

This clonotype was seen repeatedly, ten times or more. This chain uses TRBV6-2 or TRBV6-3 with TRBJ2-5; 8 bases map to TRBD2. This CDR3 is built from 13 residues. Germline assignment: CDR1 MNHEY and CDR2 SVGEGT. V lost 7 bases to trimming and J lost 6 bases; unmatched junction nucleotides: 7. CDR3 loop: CASTRGGSQTQYF. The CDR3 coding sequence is TGTGCCAGCACCCGGGGGGGCAGTCAGACCCAGTACTTC.

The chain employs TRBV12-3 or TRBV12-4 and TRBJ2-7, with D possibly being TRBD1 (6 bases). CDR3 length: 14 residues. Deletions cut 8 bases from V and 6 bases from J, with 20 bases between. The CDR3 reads CASRTSRGWGEQYF. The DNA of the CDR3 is TGTGCCAGCCGAACCTCCAGGGGTTGGGGCGAGCAGTACTTC.

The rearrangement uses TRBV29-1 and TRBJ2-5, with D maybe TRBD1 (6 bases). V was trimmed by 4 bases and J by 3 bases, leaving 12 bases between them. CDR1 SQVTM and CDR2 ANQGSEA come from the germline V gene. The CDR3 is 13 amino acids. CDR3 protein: CSVAATGKETQYF. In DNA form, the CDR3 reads TGCAGCGTTGCAGCTACAGGGAAAGAGACCCAGTACTTC.

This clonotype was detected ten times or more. The CDR3 here is CASSTTLAGGWGTDTQYF. Here the CDR3 DNA reads TGTGCCAGCAGCACCACTCTAGCGGGAGGATGGGGCACAGATACGCAGTATTTT. V usage is TRBV7-3 and J usage is TRBJ2-3, with 11 bases identical to TRBD2. The germline CDR1 and CDR2 sequences are SGHTA and FQGTGA. Trimming removed 5 bases from V and 1 base from J; junction bases left unmatched: 11. The CDR3 extends over 18 amino acids.

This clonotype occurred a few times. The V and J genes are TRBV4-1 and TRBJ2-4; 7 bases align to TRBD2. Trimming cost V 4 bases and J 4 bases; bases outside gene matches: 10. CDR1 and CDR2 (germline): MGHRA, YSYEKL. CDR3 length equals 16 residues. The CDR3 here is CASSLDGGTQKNIQYF. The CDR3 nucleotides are TGCGCCAGCAGCCTCGACGGGGGGACGCAAAAAAACATTCAGTACTTC.

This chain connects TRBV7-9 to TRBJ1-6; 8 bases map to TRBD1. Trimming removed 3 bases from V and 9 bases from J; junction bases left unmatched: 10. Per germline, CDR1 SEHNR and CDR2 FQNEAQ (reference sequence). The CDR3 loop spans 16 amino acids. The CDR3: CASSFRAGGYGSPLHF. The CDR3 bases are TGTGCCAGCAGCTTCCGAGCAGGGGGCTACGGTTCACCCCTCCACTTT. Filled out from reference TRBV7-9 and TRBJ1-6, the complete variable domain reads DTGVSQNPRHKITKRGQNVTFRCDPISEHNRLYWYRQTLGQGPEFLTYFQNEAQLEKSRLLSDRFSAERPKGSFSTLEIQRTEQGDSAMYLCASSFRAGGYGSPLHFGNGTRLTVT.

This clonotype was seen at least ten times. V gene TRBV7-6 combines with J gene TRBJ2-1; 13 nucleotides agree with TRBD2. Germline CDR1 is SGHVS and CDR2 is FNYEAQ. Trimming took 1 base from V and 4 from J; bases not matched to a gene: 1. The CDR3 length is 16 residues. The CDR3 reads CASSLETSGGYNEQFF. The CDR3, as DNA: TGTGCCAGCAGCTTAGAGACTAGCGGGGGGTACAATGAGCAGTTCTTC.

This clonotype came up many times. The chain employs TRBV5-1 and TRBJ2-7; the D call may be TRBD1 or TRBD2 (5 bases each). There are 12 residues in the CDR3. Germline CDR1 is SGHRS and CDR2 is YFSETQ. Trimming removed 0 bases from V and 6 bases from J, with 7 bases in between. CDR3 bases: TGCGCCAGCAGCTTGGTGGGGGTCGAGCAGTACTTC. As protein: CASSLVGVEQYF. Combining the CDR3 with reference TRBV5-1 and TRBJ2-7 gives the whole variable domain KAGVTQTPRYLIKTRGQQVTLSCSPISGHRSVSWYQQTPGQGLQFLFEYFSETQRNKGNFPGRFSGRQFSNSRSEMNVSTLELGDSALYLCASSLVGVEQYFGPGTRLTVT.

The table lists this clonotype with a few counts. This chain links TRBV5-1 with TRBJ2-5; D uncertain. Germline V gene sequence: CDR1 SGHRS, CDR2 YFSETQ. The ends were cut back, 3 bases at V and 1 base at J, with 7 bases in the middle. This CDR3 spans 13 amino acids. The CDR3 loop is CASSYNRQETQYF. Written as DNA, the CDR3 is TGCGCCAGCAGCTACAATCGCCAAGAGACCCAGTACTTC. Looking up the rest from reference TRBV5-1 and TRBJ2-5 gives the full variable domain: KAGVTQTPRYLIKTRGQQVTLSCSPISGHRSVSWYQQTPGQGLQFLFEYFSETQRNKGNFPGRFSGRQFSNSRSEMNVSTLELGDSALYLCASSYNRQETQYFGPGTRLLVL.